Included here is one T cell receptor beta chain sequence, with context. This specimen comes from a study of blood T cell repertoires in COVID-19. Only in-frame clones appear in the TCRdb table, and some are missing; sequencing was by immunoSEQ multiplex PCR. The repertoire holds almost 350,000 clones, with about nine tenths as singletons. Germline lookup yields CDR1 SEHNR and CDR2 FQNEAQ (reference sequence). This CDR3 comprises 14 residues. The germline V and J ends were trimmed by 5 bases and 10 bases, with 15 bases remaining between them. Cohorts were based on clinical histories the participants reported. Exposed volunteers were people who met a COVID-19 case within 2 weeks before study entry.

What was sequenced was PBMCs or T cells enriched from blood (not recorded which). The rearrangement joins TRBV7-9 to TRBJ1-6; TRBD1 is a possible D gene (6 bases). This sequence originates from a woman between 25 and 40 years old who had been exposed to COVID-19. The CDR3 bases are TGTGCCAGCAGCGAAACAGGGAAAGGATCACCCCTCCACTTT. Protein sequence: CASSETGKGSPLHF.